Below are 28 T cell receptor beta chains sequenced from a single sample in a study of cytotoxic CD8 clonotypes in ibrutinib-treated CLL. The method was immunoSEQ multiplex PCR; TCRdb's version includes in-frame clones alone and lacks a portion of them. Of some 200,000 clones listed, around 70% were seen once; the top ten hold over 10%. The sample here was PBMCs, taken after 24 months of ibrutinib treatment. The source is a human donor with chronic lymphocytic leukemia.

The J gene is TRBJ2-1, the V gene TRBV7-9; no firm D call. With 2 bases removed from V and 1 base from J, the gap between germline ends came to 6 bases. This CDR3 has 14 residues. Germline lookup yields CDR1 SEHNR and CDR2 FQNEAQ (reference sequence). The CDR3, as DNA: TGTGCCAGCAGCTTATCGGGTTCCTACAATGAGCAGTTCTTC. This gives the protein CASSLSGSYNEQFF.

For this clone: Additional DNA sequences in this sample encode the identical CDR3. The chain recombines TRBV5-1 with TRBJ1-3; no clear D gene. The CDR3 runs to 12 residues. Trimming stripped 2 bases from V and 4 bases from J, with 4 bases between. The V gene's germline CDR1 is SGHRS and CDR2 YFSETQ. The CDR3 here is CASSLEGNTIYF. DNA for the CDR3: TGCGCCAGCAGCTTAGAGGGAAACACCATATATTTT.

This clone was found a few times. The chain carries TRBV7-8 and TRBJ2-7, with D maybe TRBD1 (5 bases). Germline CDR1 reads SGHVS; CDR2 reads FQNEAQ. The CDR3 has 14 residues. The germline V and J ends were trimmed by 2 bases and 0 bases, with 8 bases remaining between them. The CDR3 here is CASSLSQGSYEQYF. DNA of the CDR3: TGTGCCAGCAGCTTAAGCCAGGGCTCCTACGAGCAGTACTTC.

The chain couples TRBV4-2 to TRBJ2-5, with 7 bases fitting TRBD2. The length of the CDR3 is 15 residues. Germline-derived CDR1 and CDR2 are LGHNA and YNFKEQ. The ends lost 3 bases at V and 3 bases at J; junction bases unmatched: 7. The CDR3 sequence is CASSQDGLVEETQYF. CDR3 sequence (DNA): TGTGCCAGCAGCCAGGACGGACTAGTTGAAGAGACCCAGTACTTC.

This clone was seen a few times. V is TRBV10-2 and J is TRBJ2-7, with 11 bases lining up with TRBD2. The V gene's germline CDR1 is WSHSY and CDR2 SAAADI. The CDR3 spans 15 residues. V lost 9 bases and J lost 2; bases outside the gene matches: 9. The CDR3 reads CASSSGRLFPYEQYF. CDR3 DNA: TGCGCCAGTTCTAGCGGGAGGCTGTTCCCCTACGAGCAGTACTTC.

This chain links TRBV5-1 with TRBJ1-2; 10 nucleotides match TRBD1. Germline V gene data show CDR1 as SGHRS and CDR2 as YFSETQ. The CDR3 loop spans 16 amino acids. V gave up 3 bases and J gave up 3 bases; unmatched junction bases: 8. The CDR3 spells CASSSLATGGDYGYTF. DNA of the CDR3: TGCGCCAGCAGCTCTTTGGCGACAGGGGGCGACTATGGCTACACCTTC.

The V gene is TRBV30, the J gene TRBJ2-6; no firm D call. This CDR3 is 13 amino acids long. V lost 8 bases, J lost 2 bases, and 10 bases lay in between. Per germline, CDR1 GTSNPN and CDR2 SVGIG (reference sequence). Here the CDR3 reads CARALAGANVLTF. CDR3 bases: TGTGCCCGAGCCCTTGCTGGGGCCAACGTCCTGACTTTC.

This clone was seen once. The V and J genes are TRBV5-1 and TRBJ1-1; possible D gene TRBD1, 6 bases. V was trimmed by 4 bases and J by 2 bases, leaving 12 bases between them. CDR1 is SGHRS and CDR2 is YFSETQ in the germline V gene. There are 14 residues in the CDR3. The CDR3 DNA is TGCGCCAGCAGCACAACACAGGGAAACACTGAAGCTTTCTTT. Its translation: CASSTTQGNTEAFF.

The V gene is TRBV27, the J gene TRBJ2-7; the D call may be TRBD1 or TRBD2 (5 bases each). CDR1 is MNHEY and CDR2 is SMNVEV in the germline V gene (reference sequence). The germline V and J ends were trimmed by 5 bases and 3 bases, with 11 bases remaining between them. The CDR3 is made up of 13 amino acids. The CDR3 region has the DNA TGTGCCAGCAGTCCGGGACCACACTACGAGCAGTACTTC. Translation gives CASSPGPHYEQYF.

This clone was detected only once. This chain joins TRBV7-6 and TRBJ1-2; 10 bases agree with TRBD1. This CDR3 region has 13 residues. Losses at the gene ends were 7 bases for V and 8 bases for J; bases not matched to a gene: 7. CDR1 and CDR2 (germline): SGHVS, FNYEAQ. The DNA for the CDR3 is TGTGCCAGCATCCGTGACAGGGGGCTCGGCTACACCTTC. Protein: CASIRDRGLGYTF.

The CDR3 is CASSQTPGPGHGNEQFF. CDR3 DNA: TGCGCCAGCAGCCAAACCCCGGGACCAGGGCATGGGAATGAGCAGTTCTTC. The genes are TRBV4-3 and TRBJ2-1; TRBD1 or TRBD2 may be the D gene (5 bases each). Germline V lookup: CDR1 LGHNA, CDR2 YSLEER. There are 17 residues in the CDR3. Trimming shortened V by 2 bases and J by 7 bases, and 21 bases separated the two germline ends.

The table lists this clone with a few counts. The chain couples TRBV2 to TRBJ1-4; unclear D gene. Germline V gene data show CDR1 as SNHLY and CDR2 as FYNNEI. With 4 bases removed from V and 5 bases from J, the gap between germline ends came to 8 bases. The CDR3 sequence is 13 residues long. The CDR3 reads CASSGVVNEKLFF. The CDR3 DNA reads as TGTGCCAGCAGTGGTGTTGTCAATGAAAAACTGTTTTTT.

The rearrangement uses TRBV15 and TRBJ1-5; a weak D match, TRBD1 (5 bases). The germline V gene has CDR1 LNHNV and CDR2 YYDKDF (reference sequence). The CDR3 is 18 amino acids. Trimming removed 5 bases at V and 0 bases at J, with 20 bases between. In DNA form, the CDR3 reads TGTGCCACCAGCTCCTTGTTACAGGCCGATTATAGCAATCAGCCCCAGCATTTT. This codes for CATSSLLQADYSNQPQHF.

This chain joins TRBV6-4 and TRBJ1-2; D not resolved. This CDR3 is 14 amino acids long. Germline CDR1 and CDR2: MRHNA and SNTAGT. V was trimmed by 7 bases and J by 3 bases, leaving 15 bases between them. CDR3 amino acids: CASKTNGADYGYTF. The CDR3 nucleotides read TGTGCCAGCAAAACAAATGGCGCTGACTATGGCTACACCTTC.

This clone was counted between two and nine times. The chain uses TRBV6-1 and TRBJ2-7; D remains unclear. V dropped 1 base and J dropped 5 bases, with 3 bases sitting between them. Looked up from germline, CDR1 is MNHNS and CDR2 is SASEGT. This CDR3 is 11 amino acids long. In nucleotides, the CDR3 is TGTGCCAGCAGTGAAGTCGACGAGCAGTACTTC. Its protein product is CASSEVDEQYF.

The J gene is TRBJ2-1, the V gene TRBV27; D gene ambiguous. The germline V gene has CDR1 MNHEY and CDR2 SMNVEV (reference sequence). V lost 3 bases and J lost 9, with 6 bases in between. The CDR3 is made up of 11 amino acids. Here the CDR3 DNA reads TGTGCCAGCAGTTTGGGCCCTGAGCAGTTCTTC. Translating it yields CASSLGPEQFF.

The rearrangement links TRBV19 to TRBJ2-7, with 8 bases fitting TRBD1. The CDR3 is made up of 15 amino acids. With 3 bases clipped from V and 3 bases from J, the junction kept 7 bases outside the gene matches. Per germline, CDR1 LNHDA and CDR2 SQIVND (reference sequence). This chain's CDR3 is CASSMGVGQGYEQYF. The CDR3 bases are TGTGCCAGTAGTATGGGGGTTGGACAGGGCTACGAGCAGTACTTC.

This clone was found a few times. The rearrangement uses TRBV20-1 and TRBJ2-7; unclear D gene. This CDR3 is 11 amino acids long. V lost 3 bases to trimming and J lost 4 bases, with 7 bases between them. Germline V CDR1 and CDR2: DFQATT, SNEGSKA (reference sequence). CDR3 in amino acids: CSASNRYEQYF. In DNA, the CDR3 is TGCAGTGCTAGTAACCGGTACGAGCAGTACTTC.

V gene TRBV5-4 combines with J gene TRBJ1-2; D call uncertain. The CDR3 spans 14 residues. Germline loops: CDR1 SGHNT, CDR2 YYREEE (reference sequence). Trimming pared 2 bases from V and 4 bases from J, leaving 12 bases between. The chain's CDR3 is CASSFGYTTYGYTF. The CDR3 bases are TGTGCCAGCAGCTTTGGGTACACGACCTATGGCTACACCTTC.

A remark on this clone: A read error may account for a junction end that differs from germline. The V call is TRBV7-9, the J call TRBJ1-4; 7 bases line up with TRBD1. The CDR3 runs 14 residues. Germline V gene data show CDR1 as SEHNR and CDR2 as FQNEAQ (reference sequence). The CDR3 region is CASSLGGGARKLFF. CDR3 bases: TGTGCCAGCAGTTTAGGGGGCGGAGCGAGAAAACTGTTTTTT.

The chain recombines TRBV27 with TRBJ2-1; 7 positions agree with TRBD2. This CDR3 contains 15 residues. The germline V gene encodes CDR1 MNHEY and CDR2 SMNVEV (reference sequence). J was trimmed by 0 bases and V by 6 bases; bases with no gene match: 5. As DNA, the CDR3 is TGTGCCAGCAGGCCCTGGACTAGCTCCTACAATGAGCAGTTCTTC. This encodes CASRPWTSSYNEQFF.

By proportion, this clone is medium-sized. The chain couples TRBV27 to TRBJ2-1; 10 bases line up with TRBD2. CDR3 length: 16 amino acids. The junction had 9 bases not matched to a gene; V was cut back by 3 bases and J by 7 bases. In germline, CDR1 is MNHEY, CDR2 SMNVEV (reference sequence). CDR3 loop: CASSFTSGTQGNEQFF. The CDR3, as DNA: TGTGCCAGCAGTTTTACTAGCGGGACCCAAGGGAATGAGCAGTTCTTC.

In its sample, this clone was seen a few times. CDR3 sequence: CASSQWTGEGGVQETQYF. Here the CDR3 DNA reads TGCGCCAGCAGCCAATGGACGGGAGAGGGAGGGGTCCAAGAGACCCAGTACTTC. The V gene is TRBV4-3, the J gene TRBJ2-5, with 7 positions matching TRBD2. V shed 2 bases, J shed 1 base, and the junction held 13 bases outside the gene matches. The CDR3 length is 18 residues. In germline, CDR1 is LGHNA, CDR2 YSLEER.

The V call is TRBV7-9, the J call TRBJ2-7; 8 nucleotides align to TRBD1. The CDR3 totals 14 residues. The junction had 12 bases not matched to a gene; V was cut back by 5 bases and J by 9 bases. Germline CDR1 SEHNR, CDR2 FQNEAQ (reference sequence). The CDR3 DNA is TGTGCCAGCAGCCCGAGACAGGGGACTTGGTTGCAGTACTTC. It encodes CASSPRQGTWLQYF.

The chain joins TRBV10-3 to TRBJ2-7, with 8 bases lining up with TRBD1. After removal of 7 bases from V and 2 bases from J, the junction contained 10 bases not matched to a gene. The germline gives CDR1 ENHRY, CDR2 SYGVKD. The CDR3 totals 15 residues. CDR3 sequence (DNA): TGTGCCATCAATGGACAGGGCCCGGGCCCCTACGAGCAGTACTTC. It encodes CAINGQGPGPYEQYF.

The chain is built from TRBV28 and TRBJ2-3; 9 bases match TRBD1. CDR1 and CDR2 from the germline V gene are MDHEN and SYDVKM. The CDR3 spans 17 residues. Losses at the gene ends were 1 base for V and 3 bases for J; bases not matched to a gene: 8. The CDR3 is CASSLSGTGSWTDTQYF. As DNA, the CDR3 is TGTGCCAGCAGTTTATCCGGGACAGGGTCTTGGACAGATACGCAGTATTTT.

This chain links TRBV15 with TRBJ2-7; TRBD1 agrees at 8 bases. The CDR3 runs to 17 residues. CDR1 LNHNV and CDR2 YYDKDF come from the germline V gene (reference sequence). Unmatched junction bases numbered 8, after V lost 1 base and J lost 0 bases. This CDR3 reads CATSRAAGTGYSYEQYF. DNA for the CDR3: TGTGCCACCAGCAGAGCTGCTGGGACAGGTTACTCCTACGAGCAGTACTTC.

The genes are TRBV4-3 and TRBJ1-4; D gene ambiguous. Trimming removed 4 bases at V and 2 bases at J, with 8 bases between. Germline lookup yields CDR1 LGHNA and CDR2 YSLEER. The CDR3 runs 14 residues. The CDR3 coding sequence is TGCGCCAGCAGCCGTCGAGGCACTAATGAAAAACTGTTTTTT. Its protein product is CASSRRGTNEKLFF.